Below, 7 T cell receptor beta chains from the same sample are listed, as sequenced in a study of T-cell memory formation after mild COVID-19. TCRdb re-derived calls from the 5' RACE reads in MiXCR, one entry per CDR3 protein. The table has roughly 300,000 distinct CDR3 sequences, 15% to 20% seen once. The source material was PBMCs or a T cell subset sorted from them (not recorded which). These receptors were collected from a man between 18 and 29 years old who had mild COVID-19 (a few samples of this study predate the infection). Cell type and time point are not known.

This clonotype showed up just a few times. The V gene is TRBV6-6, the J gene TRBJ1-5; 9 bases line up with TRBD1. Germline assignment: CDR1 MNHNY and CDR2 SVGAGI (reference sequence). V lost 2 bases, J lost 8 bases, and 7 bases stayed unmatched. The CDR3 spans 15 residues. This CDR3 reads CASSYRDRGREPQHF. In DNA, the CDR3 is TGTGCCAGCAGTTACCGCGACAGGGGGAGGGAGCCCCAGCATTTT.

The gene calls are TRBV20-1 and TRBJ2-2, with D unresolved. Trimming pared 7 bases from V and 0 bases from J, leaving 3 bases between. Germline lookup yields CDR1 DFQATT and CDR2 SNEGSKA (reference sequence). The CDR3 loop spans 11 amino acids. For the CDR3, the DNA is TGCAGTGGAGCGAACACCGGGGAGCTGTTTTTT. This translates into CSGANTGELFF.

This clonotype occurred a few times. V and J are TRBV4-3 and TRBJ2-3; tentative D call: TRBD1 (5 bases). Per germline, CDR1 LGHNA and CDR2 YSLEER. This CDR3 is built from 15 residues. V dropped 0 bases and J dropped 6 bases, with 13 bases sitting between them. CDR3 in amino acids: CASSQEGLQADTQYF. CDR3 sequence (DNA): TGCGCCAGCAGCCAAGAGGGGCTCCAGGCGGATACGCAGTATTTT.

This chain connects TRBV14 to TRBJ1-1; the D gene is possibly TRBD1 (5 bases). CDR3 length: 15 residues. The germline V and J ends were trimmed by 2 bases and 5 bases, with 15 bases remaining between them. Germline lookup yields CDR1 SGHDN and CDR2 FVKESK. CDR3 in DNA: TGTGCCAGCAGCCAATCAGCAGGGTATGGGACTGAAGCTTTCTTT. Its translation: CASSQSAGYGTEAFF.

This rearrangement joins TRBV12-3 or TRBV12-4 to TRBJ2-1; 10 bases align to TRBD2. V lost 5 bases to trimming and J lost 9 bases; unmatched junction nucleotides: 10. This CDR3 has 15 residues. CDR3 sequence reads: CASSRASGGWGEQFF. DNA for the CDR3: TGTGCCAGCAGTAGGGCTAGCGGGGGTTGGGGTGAGCAGTTCTTC.

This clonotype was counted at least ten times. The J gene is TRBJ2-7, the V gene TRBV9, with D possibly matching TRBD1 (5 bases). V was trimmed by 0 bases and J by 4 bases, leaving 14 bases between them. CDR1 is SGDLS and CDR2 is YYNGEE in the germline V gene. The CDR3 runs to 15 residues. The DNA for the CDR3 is TGTGCCAGCAGCGTAGTGGCCAGGGCCCCTTACGAGCAGTACGTC. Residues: CASSVVARAPYEQYV.

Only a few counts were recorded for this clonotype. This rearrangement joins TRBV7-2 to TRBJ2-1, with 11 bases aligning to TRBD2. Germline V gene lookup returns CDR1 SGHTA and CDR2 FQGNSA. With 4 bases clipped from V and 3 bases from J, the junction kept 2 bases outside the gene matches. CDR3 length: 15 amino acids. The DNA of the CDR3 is TGTGCCAGCAGCTCTAGCGGGGGGTTCTACAATGAGCAGTTCTTC. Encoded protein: CASSSSGGFYNEQFF. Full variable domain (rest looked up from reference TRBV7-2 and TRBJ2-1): GAGVSQSPSNKVTEKGKDVELRCDPISGHTALYWYRQSLGQGLEFLIYFQGNSAPDKSGLPSDRFSAERTGGSVSTLTIQRTQQEDSAVYLCASSSSGGFYNEQFFGPGTRLTVL.